This TCR beta chain appears in the sequencing data of a study of blood T cell repertoires in COVID-19. In the study overall: Acute-phase and convalescent COVID-19 samples originated in the United States, Italy and Spain. The cDNA or gDNA used as material had been derived from T cells, B-cell-depleted T cells, or PBMCs.

CDR1 is KGHSH and CDR2 is LQKENI in the germline V gene. V was trimmed by 1 base and J by 4 bases, leaving 10 bases between them. The CDR3 consists of 14 residues. In the authors' workflow: Amplification of reference gene primers was used by the study to estimate nucleated cell counts. Profiling relied on immunoSEQ multiplex PCR, and the TCRdb table lists in-frame clones only, not all of them. V, J and clone size are taken as reported in that table, and D and trimming were inferred from the DNA itself. The repertoire has some 120,000 clones, approximately 82% of them found once; the top ten carry around 7.6%.

Sequences were obtained from peripheral blood. The rearrangement links TRBV18 to TRBJ1-1, with D tentatively TRBD1 (5 bases). The clonotype comes from a man between 70 and 80 years old with active or convalescent COVID-19. CDR3 nucleotides: TGTGCCAGCTCACCACGGTCTAGGGGCACTGAAGCTTTCTTT. It encodes CASSPRSRGTEAFF.